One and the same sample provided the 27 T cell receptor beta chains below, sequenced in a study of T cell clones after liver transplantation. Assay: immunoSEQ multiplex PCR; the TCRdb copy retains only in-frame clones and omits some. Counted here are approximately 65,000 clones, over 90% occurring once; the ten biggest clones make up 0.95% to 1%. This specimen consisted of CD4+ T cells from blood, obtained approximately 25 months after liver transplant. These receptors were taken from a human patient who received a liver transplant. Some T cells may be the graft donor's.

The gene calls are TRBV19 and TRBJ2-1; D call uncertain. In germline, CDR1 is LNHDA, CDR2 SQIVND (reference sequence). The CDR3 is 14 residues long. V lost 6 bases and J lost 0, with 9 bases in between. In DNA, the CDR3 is TGTGCCAGTAGGGAAGGAGCCTCCTACAATGAGCAGTTCTTC. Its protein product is CASREGASYNEQFF.

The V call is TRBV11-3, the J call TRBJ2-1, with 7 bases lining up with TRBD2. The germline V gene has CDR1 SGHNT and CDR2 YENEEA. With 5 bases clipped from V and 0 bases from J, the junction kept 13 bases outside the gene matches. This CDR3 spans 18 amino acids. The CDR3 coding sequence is TGTGCCAGCAGCCCGTGGGGGGGAGTGCTAGTCTCCTACAATGAGCAGTTCTTC. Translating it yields CASSPWGGVLVSYNEQFF.

CDR3 sequence reads: CASSQAGSPEETQYF. CDR3 in DNA: TGTGCCAGCAGCCAAGCAGGCAGTCCTGAAGAGACCCAGTACTTC. The chain uses TRBV4-2 and TRBJ2-5; no reliable D call. The V end was cut by 1 base, the J end by 3 bases, with 12 bases between. CDR3 length: 15 residues. CDR1 and CDR2 (germline): LGHNA, YNFKEQ.

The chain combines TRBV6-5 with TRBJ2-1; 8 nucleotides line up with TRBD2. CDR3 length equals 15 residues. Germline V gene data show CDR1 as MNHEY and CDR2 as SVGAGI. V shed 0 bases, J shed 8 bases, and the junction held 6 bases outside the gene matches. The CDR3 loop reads CASSYSTGGVYEQFF. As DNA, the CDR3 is TGTGCCAGCAGTTACTCGACGGGAGGGGTCTATGAGCAGTTCTTC.

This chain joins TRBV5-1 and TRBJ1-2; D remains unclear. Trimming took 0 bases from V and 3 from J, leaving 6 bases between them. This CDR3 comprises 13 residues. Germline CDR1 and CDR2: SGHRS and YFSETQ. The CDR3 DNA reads TGCGCCAGCAGCTTGGATCAGGACTATGGCTACACCTTC. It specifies CASSLDQDYGYTF. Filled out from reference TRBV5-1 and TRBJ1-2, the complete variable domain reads KAGVTQTPRYLIKTRGQQVTLSCSPISGHRSVSWYQQTPGQGLQFLFEYFSETQRNKGNFPGRFSGRQFSNSRSEMNVSTLELGDSALYLCASSLDQDYGYTFGSGTRLTVV.

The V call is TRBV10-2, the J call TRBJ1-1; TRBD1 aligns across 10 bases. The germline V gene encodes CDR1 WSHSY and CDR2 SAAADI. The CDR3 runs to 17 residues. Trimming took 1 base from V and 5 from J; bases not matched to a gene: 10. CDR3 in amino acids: CASSELGQGPRRTEAFF. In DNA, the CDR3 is TGCGCCAGCAGTGAGTTGGGACAGGGGCCGCGACGGACTGAAGCTTTCTTT.

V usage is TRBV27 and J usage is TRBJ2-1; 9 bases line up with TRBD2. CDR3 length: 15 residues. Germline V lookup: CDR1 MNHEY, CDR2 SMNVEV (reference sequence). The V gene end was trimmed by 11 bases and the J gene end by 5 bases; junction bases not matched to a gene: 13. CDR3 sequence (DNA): TGTGCCTTTCAGGGTAGCGGGAGCTTGGACAATGAGCAGTTCTTC. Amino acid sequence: CAFQGSGSLDNEQFF.

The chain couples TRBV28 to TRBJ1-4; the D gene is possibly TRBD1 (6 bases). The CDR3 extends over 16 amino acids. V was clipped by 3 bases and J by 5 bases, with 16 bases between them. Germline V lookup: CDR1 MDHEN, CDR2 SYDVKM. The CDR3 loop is CASSFSDGTRNEKLFF. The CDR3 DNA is TGTGCCAGCAGTTTTTCGGATGGGACACGAAATGAAAAACTGTTTTTT.

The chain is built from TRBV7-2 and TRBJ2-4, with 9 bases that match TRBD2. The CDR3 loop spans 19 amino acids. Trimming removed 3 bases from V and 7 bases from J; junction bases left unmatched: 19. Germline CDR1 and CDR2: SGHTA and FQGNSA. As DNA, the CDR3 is TGTGCCAGCAGCTTGGGACGTGGCGGGAGGGGATTTGGCTTGAACATTCAGTACTTC. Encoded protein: CASSLGRGGRGFGLNIQYF.

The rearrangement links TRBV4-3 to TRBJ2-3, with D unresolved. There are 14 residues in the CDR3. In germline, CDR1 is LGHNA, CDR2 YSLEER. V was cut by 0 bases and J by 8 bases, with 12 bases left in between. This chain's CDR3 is CASSQEVALGTQYF. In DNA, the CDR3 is TGCGCCAGCAGCCAAGAGGTTGCCCTAGGTACGCAGTATTTT.

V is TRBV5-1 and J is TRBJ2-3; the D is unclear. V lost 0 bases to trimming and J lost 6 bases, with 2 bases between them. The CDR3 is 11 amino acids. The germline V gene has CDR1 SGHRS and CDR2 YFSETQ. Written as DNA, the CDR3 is TGCGCCAGCAGCTTGGAGGATACGCAGTATTTT. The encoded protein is CASSLEDTQYF.

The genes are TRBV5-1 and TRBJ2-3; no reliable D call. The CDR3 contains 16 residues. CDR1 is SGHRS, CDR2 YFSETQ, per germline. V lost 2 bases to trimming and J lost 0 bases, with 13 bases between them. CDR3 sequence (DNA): TGCGCCAGCAGCTTTGAAGGACGCACTAGCACAGATACGCAGTATTTT. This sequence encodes CASSFEGRTSTDTQYF.

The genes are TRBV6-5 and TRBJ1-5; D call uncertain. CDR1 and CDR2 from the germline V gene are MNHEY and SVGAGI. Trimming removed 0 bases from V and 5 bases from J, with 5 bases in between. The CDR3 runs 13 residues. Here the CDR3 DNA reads TGTGCCAGCAGTTACTCCTCCGATCAGCCCCAGCATTTT. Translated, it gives CASSYSSDQPQHF.

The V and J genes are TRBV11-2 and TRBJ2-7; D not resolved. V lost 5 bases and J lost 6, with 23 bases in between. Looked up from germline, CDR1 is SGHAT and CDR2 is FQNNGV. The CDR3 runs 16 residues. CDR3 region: CASSPKGTLPLSEQYF. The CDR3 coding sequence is TGTGCCAGCAGCCCGAAAGGAACTTTGCCCCTCTCCGAGCAGTACTTC.

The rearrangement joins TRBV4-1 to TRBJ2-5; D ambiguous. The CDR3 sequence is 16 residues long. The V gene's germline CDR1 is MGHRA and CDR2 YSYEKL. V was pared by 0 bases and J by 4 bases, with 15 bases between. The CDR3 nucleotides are TGCGCCAGCAGCCAAGATCTTCAGACATCCCGAGAGACCCAGTACTTC. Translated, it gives CASSQDLQTSRETQYF.

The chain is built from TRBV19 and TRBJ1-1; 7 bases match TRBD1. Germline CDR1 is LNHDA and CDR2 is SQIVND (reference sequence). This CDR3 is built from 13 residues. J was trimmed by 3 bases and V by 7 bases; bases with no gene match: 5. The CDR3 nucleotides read TGTGCCAGTACCAACAGGGGTTACACTGAAGCTTTCTTT. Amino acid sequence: CASTNRGYTEAFF.

DNA of the CDR3: TGTGCCAGCAGCCCGAGGGACGGGGGATGGGGCGAGCAGTACTTC. This codes for CASSPRDGGWGEQYF. The J gene is TRBJ2-7, the V gene TRBV6-5, with D possibly TRBD2 on 6 matching bases. V lost 6 bases and J 6 bases, leaving 21 bases between the germline ends. The CDR3 has 15 amino acids. The germline V gene has CDR1 MNHEY and CDR2 SVGAGI.

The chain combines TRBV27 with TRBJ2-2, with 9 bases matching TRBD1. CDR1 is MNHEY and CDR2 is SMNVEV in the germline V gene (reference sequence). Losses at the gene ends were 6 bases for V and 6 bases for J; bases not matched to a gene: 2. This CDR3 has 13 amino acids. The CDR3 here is CASRGQGAGELFF. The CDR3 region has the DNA TGTGCCAGCAGGGGACAGGGAGCCGGGGAGCTGTTTTTT.

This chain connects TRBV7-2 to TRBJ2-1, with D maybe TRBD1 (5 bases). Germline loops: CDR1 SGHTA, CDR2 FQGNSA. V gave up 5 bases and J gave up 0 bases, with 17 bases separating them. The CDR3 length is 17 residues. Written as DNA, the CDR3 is TGTGCCAGCAGCGCAGGGATGGGGCGGAGCTCCTACAATGAGCAGTTCTTC. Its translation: CASSAGMGRSSYNEQFF.

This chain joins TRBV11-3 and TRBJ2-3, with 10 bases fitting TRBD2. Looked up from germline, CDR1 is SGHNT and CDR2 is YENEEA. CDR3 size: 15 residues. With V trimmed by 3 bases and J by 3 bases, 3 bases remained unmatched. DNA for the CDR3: TGTGCCAGCAGCTTCACTAGCGGGACAACAGATACGCAGTATTTT. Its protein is CASSFTSGTTDTQYF. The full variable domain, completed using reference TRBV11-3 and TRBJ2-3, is EAGVVQSPRYKIIEKKQPVAFWCNPISGHNTLYWYLQNLGQGPELLIRYENEEAVDDSQLPKDRFSAERLKGVDSTLKIQPAELGDSAVYLCASSFTSGTTDTQYFGPGTRLTVL.

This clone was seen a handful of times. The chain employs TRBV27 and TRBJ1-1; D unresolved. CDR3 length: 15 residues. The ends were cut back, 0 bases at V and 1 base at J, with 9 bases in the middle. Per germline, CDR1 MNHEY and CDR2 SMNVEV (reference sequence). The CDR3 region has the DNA TGTGCCAGCAGTTTATCAGGGAGGAGGAACACTGAAGCTTTCTTT. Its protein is CASSLSGRRNTEAFF.

The CDR3 DNA reads TGTGCCAGCAGCCGCCAGGGACCGAACACTGAAGCTTTCTTT. It yields the protein CASSRQGPNTEAFF. The chain recombines TRBV7-2 with TRBJ1-1; D might be TRBD1 (5 bases). CDR3 length: 14 amino acids. Deletions cut 5 bases from V and 1 base from J, with 11 bases between. The germline CDR1 and CDR2 sequences are SGHTA and FQGNSA.

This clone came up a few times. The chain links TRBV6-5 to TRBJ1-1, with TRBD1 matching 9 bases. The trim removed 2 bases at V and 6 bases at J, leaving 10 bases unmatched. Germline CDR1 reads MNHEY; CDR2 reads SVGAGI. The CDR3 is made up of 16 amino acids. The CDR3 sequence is CASSYTGGWEGAEAFF. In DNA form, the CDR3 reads TGTGCCAGCAGTTACACAGGGGGCTGGGAGGGGGCTGAAGCTTTCTTT.

The CDR3 DNA follows: TGTGCCAGTAGTATAGGGTTACTAGCGGAGAACACCGGGGAGCTGTTTTTT. Translating it yields CASSIGLLAENTGELFF. The chain combines TRBV19 with TRBJ2-2; 8 positions match TRBD2. J lost 1 base, V lost 1 base, and 5 bases had no gene match. CDR1 and CDR2 from the germline V gene are LNHDA and SQIVND (reference sequence). CDR3 size: 17 residues.

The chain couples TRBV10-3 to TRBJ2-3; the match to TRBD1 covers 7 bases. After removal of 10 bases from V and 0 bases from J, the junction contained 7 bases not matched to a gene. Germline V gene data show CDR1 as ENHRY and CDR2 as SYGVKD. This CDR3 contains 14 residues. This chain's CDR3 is CATKPGQSTDTQYF. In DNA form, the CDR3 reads TGTGCCACAAAACCGGGACAGAGCACAGATACGCAGTATTTT.

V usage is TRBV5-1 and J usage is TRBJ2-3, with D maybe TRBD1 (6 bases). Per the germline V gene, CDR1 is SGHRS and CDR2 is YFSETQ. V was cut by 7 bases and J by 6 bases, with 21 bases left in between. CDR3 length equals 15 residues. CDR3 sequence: CASQLQGGGEDTQYF. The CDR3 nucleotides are TGCGCCAGCCAACTACAGGGCGGTGGGGAGGATACGCAGTATTTT.

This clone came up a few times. The CDR3 here is CASSFRRGTNTEAFF. The DNA for the CDR3 is TGTGCCAGCAGCTTCAGGCGAGGGACTAATACTGAAGCTTTCTTT. The rearrangement joins TRBV13 to TRBJ1-1; TRBD1 might be the D (5 bases). The germline V gene encodes CDR1 PRHDT and CDR2 FYEKMQ (reference sequence). The CDR3 length is 15 residues. Trimming pared 3 bases from V and 5 bases from J, leaving 16 bases between. Together with reference TRBV13 and TRBJ1-1, the CDR3 gives the full variable domain: AAGVIQSPRHLIKEKRETATLKCYPIPRHDTVYWYQQGPGQDPQFLISFYEKMQSDKGSIPDRFSAQQFSDYHSELNMSSLELGDSALYFCASSFRRGTNTEAFFGQGTRLTVV.